This entry lists 20 T cell receptor beta chains sequenced from one sample in a study of blood T cell repertoires in COVID-19. The protocol was immunoSEQ multiplex PCR, while the TCRdb copy is restricted to in-frame clones and leaves out a portion. The sample lists some 180,000 clones; approximately 80% were seen once. The sample consisted of peripheral blood. These TCRs come from a woman between 40 and 50 years old with COVID-19, enrolled during active disease.

There are a few counts of this clone. V is TRBV6-5 and J is TRBJ1-6; D gene uncertain. Germline CDR1 reads MNHEY; CDR2 reads SVGAGI. There are 15 residues in the CDR3. Deletions cut 4 bases from V and 7 bases from J, with 14 bases between. The CDR3 spells CASSSMFGGNSPLHF. The DNA of the CDR3 is TGTGCCAGCAGTTCGATGTTCGGCGGGAATTCACCCCTCCACTTT.

The chain links TRBV10-1 to TRBJ2-6, with D possibly TRBD2 on 5 matching bases. V gave up 10 bases and J gave up 5 bases, with 12 bases separating them. The CDR3 contains 13 residues. Per the germline V gene, CDR1 is WNHNN and CDR2 is SYGVQD (reference sequence). The chain's CDR3 is CATRSGWANVLTF. The CDR3 nucleotides read TGCGCCACCAGGAGCGGCTGGGCCAACGTCCTGACTTTC.

V and J are TRBV6-7 and TRBJ2-1; D gene ambiguous. TRBV6-7 is placed among ORFs of uncertain function. The CDR3 has 11 residues. Trimming stripped 5 bases from V and 4 bases from J, with 3 bases between. The CDR3 protein is CASSTYNEQFF. The CDR3 DNA reads TGTGCCAGCAGTACTTACAATGAGCAGTTCTTC.

The rearrangement uses TRBV7-9 and TRBJ1-1, with 8 bases aligning to TRBD1. Germline V gene lookup returns CDR1 SEHNR and CDR2 FQNEAQ (reference sequence). With V trimmed by 5 bases and J by 1 base, 3 bases remained unmatched. This CDR3 contains 14 residues. Here the CDR3 reads CASSPTGANTEAFF. CDR3 nucleotides: TGTGCCAGCAGCCCGACAGGGGCGAACACTGAAGCTTTCTTT. Complete variable domain (other parts from reference TRBV7-9 and TRBJ1-1): DTGVSQNPRHKITKRGQNVTFRCDPISEHNRLYWYRQTLGQGPEFLTYFQNEAQLEKSRLLSDRFSAERPKGSFSTLEIQRTEQGDSAMYLCASSPTGANTEAFFGQGTRLTVV.

The rearrangement links TRBV7-9 to TRBJ2-5; D not certain. V lost 2 bases and J 2 bases, leaving 12 bases between the germline ends. The CDR3 has 15 residues. CDR1 is SEHNR and CDR2 is FQNEAQ in the germline V gene (reference sequence). Here the CDR3 DNA reads TGTGCCAGCAGCTTACAAACTGGAGTTCAAGAGACCCAGTACTTC. Translated, it gives CASSLQTGVQETQYF.

This clone was seen a handful of times. This CDR3 is CASSELTGENSYEQYF. The CDR3 bases are TGCGCCAGCAGTGAGTTAACAGGGGAGAACTCCTACGAGCAGTACTTC. This chain links TRBV10-1 with TRBJ2-7; 7 bases fit TRBD1. This CDR3 has 16 amino acids. Germline assignment: CDR1 WNHNN and CDR2 SYGVQD (reference sequence). Losses at the gene ends were 1 base for V and 0 bases for J; bases not matched to a gene: 6.

The DNA for the CDR3 is TGTGCCAGCAGTGGGGGGACTAGCGGCCGGGAGCTGTTTTTT. Translation: CASSGGTSGRELFF. This chain uses TRBV6-6 with TRBJ2-2; 11 positions match TRBD2. Trimming removed 5 bases from V and 9 bases from J; junction bases left unmatched: 5. In germline, CDR1 is MNHNY, CDR2 SVGAGI (reference sequence). The CDR3 runs 14 residues.

The gene calls are TRBV21-1 and TRBJ1-5. TRBV21-1 is a pseudogene segment. The CDR3 spans 16 residues. CDR3: CASDPFSDHVWQPQHF. The CDR3 DNA sequence: TGTGCCAGCGACCCCTTCAGCGACCATGTGTGGCAGCCCCAGCATTTT.

The J gene is TRBJ1-2, the V gene TRBV7-2; 7 bases agree with TRBD1. J gave up 5 bases and V 7 bases, and 10 bases lay outside the gene matches. The germline V gene has CDR1 SGHTA and CDR2 FQGNSA. This CDR3 region has 14 residues. The DNA for the CDR3 is TGTGCCAGCACCCCGGACAGGACTGGTTATGGCTACACCTTC. This translates into CASTPDRTGYGYTF.

This clone appeared a single time. This rearrangement joins TRBV5-4 to TRBJ1-2; TRBD1 is a possible D gene (5 bases). This CDR3 is 16 amino acids long. The germline CDR1 and CDR2 sequences are SGHNT and YYREEE (reference sequence). Between the trimmed V and J ends, which lost 3 bases and 8 bases, there was a span of 23 bases. CDR3 amino acids: CASSSPETEGNEGYTF. CDR3 in DNA: TGTGCCAGCAGCTCACCCGAGACAGAAGGTAACGAGGGCTACACCTTC.

The chain is built from TRBV6-5 and TRBJ1-3, with a tentative D call TRBD1 (6 bases). V was shortened by 4 bases and J by 3 bases, with 13 bases between the two germline ends. CDR1 and CDR2 (germline): MNHEY, SVGAGI. The CDR3 runs to 15 residues. DNA of the CDR3: TGTGCCAGCAGTTCCGGACAGTTCCTTGGAAACACCATATATTTT. This sequence encodes CASSSGQFLGNTIYF.

V is TRBV3-1 (or the pseudogene TRBV3-2) and J is TRBJ2-2; 8 nucleotides align to TRBD2. CDR3 length: 17 amino acids. Per germline, CDR1 LGHDT and CDR2 YNNKEL (reference sequence). V lost 0 bases and J lost 1; bases outside the gene matches: 4. CDR3 bases: TGTGCCAGCAGCCAAGAATACAGCGGGGGGAACACCGGGGAGCTGTTTTTT. This codes for CASSQEYSGGNTGELFF.

This chain uses TRBV6-5 with TRBJ1-4; the D is unclear. Germline-derived CDR1 and CDR2 are MNHEY and SVGAGI. The CDR3 spans 15 residues. The V and J ends lost 6 bases and 6 bases respectively, with 17 bases between them. The CDR3 coding sequence is TGTGCCAGCAGCCGAGGGATACGAACGGATGAAAAACTGTTTTTT. Its translation is CASSRGIRTDEKLFF.

This chain connects TRBV15 to TRBJ2-7, with 7 bases fitting TRBD2. The germline CDR1 and CDR2 sequences are LNHNV and YYDKDF (reference sequence). J gave up 6 bases and V 5 bases, and 13 bases lay outside the gene matches. The CDR3 is made up of 15 amino acids. The CDR3 coding sequence is TGTGCCACCAGCGGATACCCGGGGGGTACCCTCGAGCAGTACTTC. Translation: CATSGYPGGTLEQYF.

This clone was recorded only once. The chain employs TRBV11-2 and TRBJ2-4; 10 positions match TRBD2. The germline V gene encodes CDR1 SGHAT and CDR2 FQNNGV. Trimming removed 6 bases from V and 4 bases from J; junction bases left unmatched: 6. This CDR3 comprises 15 residues. Here the CDR3 reads CASSYSGRTKNIQYF. In DNA form, the CDR3 reads TGTGCCAGCAGTTATAGCGGGAGGACTAAAAACATTCAGTACTTC.

The V call is TRBV6-5, the J call TRBJ1-2; no firm D call. Trimming pared 0 bases from V and 7 bases from J, leaving 12 bases between. There are 14 residues in the CDR3. The germline gives CDR1 MNHEY, CDR2 SVGAGI. The CDR3 DNA is TGTGCCAGCAGTTACTCGCCAGGCTCTGGTGGCTACACCTTC. Translating gives CASSYSPGSGGYTF.

The gene calls are TRBV28 and TRBJ1-2; D gene ambiguous. CDR1 is MDHEN, CDR2 SYDVKM, per germline. CDR3 length equals 13 residues. Trimming pared 3 bases from V and 5 bases from J, leaving 10 bases between. The chain's CDR3 is CASSFDTKYGYTF. The CDR3 DNA is TGTGCCAGCAGTTTCGACACGAAATATGGCTACACCTTC.

A few counts support this clone. V usage is TRBV7-9 and J usage is TRBJ2-5, with 9 bases fitting TRBD2. J was trimmed by 3 bases and V by 1 base; bases with no gene match: 3. This CDR3 has 15 amino acids. CDR1 is SEHNR, CDR2 FQNEAQ, per germline (reference sequence). CDR3 sequence (DNA): TGTGCCAGCAGCTTAGTGGCTAGCGGGAAAGAGACCCAGTACTTC. Translation: CASSLVASGKETQYF.

This sequence joins TRBV19 and TRBJ1-6; a possible D gene is TRBD1 (5 bases). With 7 bases removed from V and 7 bases from J, the gap between germline ends came to 17 bases. This CDR3 region has 15 residues. Germline V lookup: CDR1 LNHDA, CDR2 SQIVND (reference sequence). The CDR3 reads CASTPPGQGNSPLHF. DNA for the CDR3: TGTGCCAGTACCCCCCCCGGGCAGGGAAATTCACCCCTCCACTTT.

V is TRBV5-5 and J is TRBJ1-5; D ambiguous. The germline V and J ends were trimmed by 4 bases and 6 bases, with 20 bases remaining between them. The CDR3 extends over 16 amino acids. Germline-derived CDR1 and CDR2 are SGHKS and YYEKEE (reference sequence). CDR3 bases: TGTGCCAGCAGCGAGGACGTCCGGGTAAGCGGTCAGCCCCAGCATTTT. This codes for CASSEDVRVSGQPQHF.